This entry concerns a single TCR beta chain. Antigen specificity is unknown. ViraFEST used viral peptide pools to expand antigen-specific CD4+ T cells before sequencing. Having been cultured for less than 13 days, the cells underwent CD4+ T cell isolation. Recipients of the vaccine had no prior SARS-CoV-2 infection and negative nucleocapsid antibodies. Assay: immunoSEQ multiplex PCR; the TCRdb copy retains only in-frame clones and omits some. There are approximately 68,000 clones in the sample; 78% occur only once, and 10% lies in the top ten. This entry belongs to a study of vaccination effects on CD4 cells after COVID-19. This CDR3 is 14 amino acids long. CDR1 and CDR2 from the germline V gene are KGHDR and SFDVKD. V was pared by 3 bases and J by 3 bases, with 10 bases between. Whole-study results and caveats: Among infection- and vaccine-induced clones, marked clonal contraction occurred late after vaccination.

This TCR derives from a human donor who received a COVID-19 vaccine. The material was CD4+ T cells from PBMCs cultured with SARS-CoV-2 spike peptides, obtained before COVID-19 vaccination. This sequence joins TRBV24-1 and TRBJ1-2; a possible D gene is TRBD1 (5 bases). CDR3 sequence reads: CATSDRRGDYGYTF. The CDR3 DNA sequence: TGTGCCACCAGTGATCGGCGAGGGGACTATGGCTACACCTTC.